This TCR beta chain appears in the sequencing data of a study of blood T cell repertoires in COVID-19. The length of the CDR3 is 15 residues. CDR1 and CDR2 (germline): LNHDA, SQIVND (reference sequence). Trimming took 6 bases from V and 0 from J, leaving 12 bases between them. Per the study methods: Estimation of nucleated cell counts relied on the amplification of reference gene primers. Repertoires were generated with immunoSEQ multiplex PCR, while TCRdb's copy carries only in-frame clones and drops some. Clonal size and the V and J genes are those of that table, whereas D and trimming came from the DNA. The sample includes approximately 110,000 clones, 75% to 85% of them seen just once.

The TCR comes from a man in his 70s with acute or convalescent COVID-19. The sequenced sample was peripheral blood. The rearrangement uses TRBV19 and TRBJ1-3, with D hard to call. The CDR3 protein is CASRSDGGSGNTIYF. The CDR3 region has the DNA TGTGCCAGTAGGTCTGACGGAGGCTCTGGAAACACCATATATTTT.